This T cell receptor (beta chain) was captured by sequencing in a study of blood T cell repertoires in COVID-19. Study in general: Samples came from the United States, Italy and Spain, spanning acute and convalescent COVID-19. T cells, B-cell-depleted T cells, or PBMCs supplied cDNA or gDNA.

The assay was immunoSEQ multiplex PCR, and TCRdb's table has in-frame clones only and misses some. Of some 180,000 clones in the sample, roughly 81% are singletons; the top ten hold approximately 11%. The V segment lost 1 base and the J segment 0 bases; nucleotides outside the gene matches: 1. The germline V gene has CDR1 MNHEY and CDR2 SVGEGT. The CDR3 length is 15 residues. This chain links TRBV6-2 or TRBV6-3 with TRBJ2-3; 7 nucleotides line up with TRBD1. The clonotype originates from a woman between 40 and 50 years old with COVID-19, enrolled during active disease. Sample: peripheral blood. For the CDR3, the DNA is TGTGCCAGCAGTTACTACAGGGGAAGCACAGATACGCAGTATTTT. Translated: CASSYYRGSTDTQYF.